Shown below are 14 T cell receptor beta chains from a single sample sequenced in a study of breast tumors, draining lymph nodes, adjacent tissues. The lymph nodes were axillary draining lymph nodes from breast cancer patients. Via MiXCR, TCRdb re-called the multiplex PCR reads, giving one row per CDR3 protein. The sample holds more than 100,000 distinct CDR3 sequences, approximately 20% seen once. The material sequenced was axillary lymph node tissue. Receptor source: a female donor with breast cancer. Some clones in this sample may be carry-over from other donors' samples.

This clonotype appeared many times. The CDR3, as DNA: TGTGCCAGCAGCCCGGGGACGGGTCCTGGGACCCAGTACTTC. Translating gives CASSPGTGPGTQYF. The chain uses TRBV7-2 and TRBJ2-5; possibly TRBD1 or TRBD2 for D (5 bases each). Germline V gene sequence: CDR1 SGHTA, CDR2 FQGNSA. The CDR3 covers 14 residues. V shed 5 bases and J shed 7 bases, with 17 bases lying between them.

This clonotype was seen at least ten times. The genes are TRBV5-6 and TRBJ1-5, with no clear D. With 0 bases removed from V and 1 base from J, the gap between germline ends came to 5 bases. Germline V gives CDR1 SGHDT, CDR2 YYEEEE. The CDR3 length is 14 residues. CDR3: CASSLGFSNQPQHF. The DNA for the CDR3 is TGTGCCAGCAGCTTGGGCTTCAGCAATCAGCCCCAGCATTTT.

This clonotype was seen many times. The chain combines TRBV7-3 with TRBJ2-3; 7 nucleotides align to TRBD2. The germline V gene encodes CDR1 SGHTA and CDR2 FQGTGA. The J segment lost 4 bases and the V segment lost 3 bases, leaving 4 bases of the junction unmatched. The CDR3 consists of 14 residues. The CDR3 loop reads CASSFGTTADTQYF. The CDR3, as DNA: TGTGCCAGCAGCTTTGGGACTACGGCAGATACGCAGTATTTT.

This clonotype came up many times. This sequence joins TRBV24-1 and TRBJ2-1, with D possibly TRBD1 on 5 matching bases. CDR1 is KGHDR, CDR2 SFDVKD, per germline. The CDR3 extends over 16 amino acids. V was pared by 3 bases and J by 4 bases, with 15 bases between. The CDR3 nucleotides are TGTGCCACCAGTGATCGTGGGGCGAGCTTATACAATGAGCAGTTCTTC. Its protein product is CATSDRGASLYNEQFF.

This clonotype was seen more than once but under ten times. This could be a read error, since a much larger clone is one nucleotide away. This CDR3 is missing its conserved last phenylalanine or tryptophan, likely due to a read error. The chain is built from TRBV11-3 and TRBJ2-1; no definite D call. The CDR3 sequence is 11 residues long. Germline CDR1 SGHNT, CDR2 YENEEA. V lost 1 base, J lost 6 bases, and 1 base lay in between. The CDR3 reads CASSLANEQFL. The CDR3 DNA is TGTGCCAGCAGCTTAGCCAATGAGCAGTTCCTC.

As for this clonotype: Given a much more abundant clone one base away, this may be a read error. The V and J genes are TRBV12-3 or TRBV12-4 and TRBJ2-1, with a tentative D call TRBD1 (6 bases). The V end lost 8 bases, the J end lost 3 bases, and 26 bases lay between the germline ends. CDR3 length: 18 residues. CDR3 sequence (DNA): TGTGCCAGCGGTTCCGGAGGCTGGGGGCGGTTGTACTACAATGAGCAGTTCTTC. Protein sequence: CASGSGGWGRLYYNEQFF.

As for this clonotype: Just one base apart from a much larger clone, this may be a read error. The chain employs TRBV19 and TRBJ2-5, with D possibly being TRBD1 or TRBD2 (6 bases each). This CDR3 comprises 12 residues. In germline, CDR1 is LNHDA, CDR2 SQIVND (reference sequence). CDR3 in amino acids: CASRGVRETRYF. Here the CDR3 DNA reads TGTGCCAGCAGGGGAGTTCGGGAGACCCGGTACTTC. The full variable domain, in which reference TRBV19 and TRBJ2-5 provide the parts outside the CDR3, is DGGITQSPKYLFRKEGQNVTLSCEQNLNHDAMYWYRQDPGQGLRLIYYSQIVNDFQKGDIAEGYSVSREKKESFPLTVTSAQKNPTAFYLCASRGVRETRYFGPGTRLLVL.

A few counts support this clonotype. V is TRBV6-2 or TRBV6-3 and J is TRBJ1-5, with D tentatively TRBD1 (6 bases). The germline V gene encodes CDR1 MNHEY and CDR2 SVGEGT. V lost 6 bases, J lost 5 bases, and 14 bases lay in between. This CDR3 contains 14 residues. CDR3 protein: CASRVGTRDQPQHF. DNA for the CDR3: TGTGCCAGCAGAGTTGGGACACGGGATCAGCCCCAGCATTTT.

This chain connects TRBV28 to TRBJ1-5; 8 bases fit TRBD1. From germline, CDR1 is MDHEN and CDR2 SYDVKM. V was clipped by 4 bases and J by 4 bases; unmatched bases: 6. This CDR3 comprises 15 residues. CDR3 bases: TGTGCCAGCAGTTGGCCGGGACAGGTAAATCAGCCCCAGCATTTT. This gives the protein CASSWPGQVNQPQHF.

This rearrangement joins TRBV3-1 to TRBJ2-5; the D is unclear. The V end was cut by 0 bases, the J end by 1 base, with 6 bases between. The CDR3 has 14 residues. Germline V gives CDR1 LGHDT, CDR2 YNNKEL (reference sequence). CDR3 nucleotide sequence: TGTGCCAGCAGCCAAGAGACAATCCAAGAGACCCAGTACTTC. This translates into CASSQETIQETQYF.

This clonotype was detected a few times. The rearrangement joins TRBV28 to TRBJ1-6; no clear D gene. Germline values: CDR1 MDHEN, CDR2 SYDVKM. The CDR3 is made up of 12 amino acids. The V and J ends lost 4 bases and 11 bases respectively, with 9 bases between them. CDR3 protein: CASSYISAPLHF. CDR3 sequence (DNA): TGTGCCAGCAGTTATATTTCGGCACCCCTCCACTTT.

This clonotype occurred many times. The CDR3 DNA is TGCGCCAGCAGTGAGCCCCCGGGACTAGCGGGAGGTGAGCAGTACTTC. Its translation: CASSEPPGLAGGEQYF. The chain couples TRBV10-1 to TRBJ2-7, with 15 bases lining up with TRBD2. Looked up from germline, CDR1 is WNHNN and CDR2 is SYGVQD (reference sequence). J was trimmed by 7 bases and V by 2 bases; bases with no gene match: 6. This CDR3 contains 16 residues.

This clonotype was counted at least ten times. The V and J genes are TRBV12-3 or TRBV12-4 and TRBJ2-7; D may be TRBD1 (5 bases). This CDR3 contains 12 residues. V shed 7 bases and J shed 4 bases, with 11 bases lying between them. DNA for the CDR3: TGTGCCAGCACCCACGACAGATACGAGCAGTACTTC. This sequence encodes CASTHDRYEQYF.

The sample holds many counts of this clonotype. This chain joins TRBV6-1 and TRBJ2-7; D not resolved. The V end lost 0 bases, the J end lost 3 bases, and 9 bases lay between the germline ends. The CDR3 has 14 residues. Germline V gene lookup returns CDR1 MNHNS and CDR2 SASEGT. In DNA form, the CDR3 reads TGTGCCAGCAGTGAAGCGATTTGGCTCTACGAGCAGTACTTC. Translating it yields CASSEAIWLYEQYF.